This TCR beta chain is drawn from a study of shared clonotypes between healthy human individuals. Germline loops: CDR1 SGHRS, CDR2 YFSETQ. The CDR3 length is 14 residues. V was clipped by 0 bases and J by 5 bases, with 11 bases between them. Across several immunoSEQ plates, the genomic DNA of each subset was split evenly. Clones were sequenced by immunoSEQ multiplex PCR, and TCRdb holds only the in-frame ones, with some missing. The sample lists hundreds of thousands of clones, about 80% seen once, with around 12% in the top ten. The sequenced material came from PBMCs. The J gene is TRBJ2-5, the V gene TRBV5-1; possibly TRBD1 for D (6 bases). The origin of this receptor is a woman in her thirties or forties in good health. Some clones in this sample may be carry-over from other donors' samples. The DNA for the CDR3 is TGCGCCAGCAGCTTGGCAGGGGCTCATGAGACCCAGTACTTC. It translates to CASSLAGAHETQYF.